This is a list of T cell receptor beta chains from one sample in a study of spatial heterogeneity in lung cancer. In TCRdb, the 5' RACE reads were re-called with MiXCR into one record per CDR3 protein. The table lists approximately 30,000 distinct CDR3 sequences, roughly 10% of them singletons, with around 28% in the top ten. The sample was PBMCs, taken at follow-up. All receptors derive from a female donor with early-stage non-small cell lung cancer. Both conserved end residues are part of each CDR3. D genes are given only for firm matches. A row's size may be missing; if present it is once, few, many or a size class.

>few|TRBJ2-7|TRBV6-5|TRBD1
CASSYGQGSEQYF
TGTGCCAGCAGTTATGGACAGGGAAGCGAGCAGTACTTC
>many|TRBJ2-5|TRBV9|TRBD2
CASSVVGLGDETQYF
TGTGCCAGCAGCGTAGTCGGACTAGGTGATGAGACCCAGTACTTC
>many|TRBJ2-7|TRBV11-2|.
CASSLVATVTYEQYF
TGTGCCAGCAGCTTAGTAGCAACAGTGACCTACGAGCAGTACTTC
>few|TRBJ2-2|TRBV7-8|TRBD1
CASSPAGQGTPSNTGELFF
TGTGCCAGCAGCCCGGCCGGACAGGGTACCCCATCGAACACCGGGGAGCTGTTTTTT
>medium-sized|TRBJ2-7|TRBV28|.
CASSLGWRIYEQYF
TGTGCCAGCAGTTTAGGGTGGAGAATTTACGAGCAGTACTTC
>many|TRBJ2-3|TRBV29-1|.
CSALQGDTQYF
TGCAGCGCCTTACAGGGAGATACGCAGTATTTT
>.|TRBJ2-4|TRBV10-3|TRBD1
CAISDPDRARAKNIQYF
TGTGCCATCAGTGACCCAGACAGGGCCCGGGCCAAAAACATTCAGTACTTC
>.|TRBJ2-3|TRBV10-3|.
CAISEADRRSTDTQYF
TGTGCCATCAGTGAGGCAGACAGGCGAAGCACAGATACGCAGTATTTT
>many|TRBJ2-1|TRBV28|.
CASTPGGGGEQFF
TGTGCCAGCACCCCGGGAGGGGGCGGTGAGCAGTTCTTC
>many|TRBJ2-1|TRBV5-1|.
CASSPRTGGSYNEQFF
TGCGCCAGCAGTCCCAGGACGGGCGGCTCCTACAATGAGCAGTTCTTC
>.|TRBJ1-2|TRBV5-5|.
CASSPGTNYGYTF
TGTGCCAGCAGCCCCGGGACTAACTATGGCTACACCTTC
>many|TRBJ2-7|TRBV7-9|.
CASSLGVAYEQYF
TGTGCCAGCAGCTTAGGCGTAGCCTACGAGCAGTACTTC
>many|TRBJ2-6|TRBV6-5|.
CASSYSRSGANVLTF
TGTGCCAGCAGTTACTCGAGGAGTGGGGCCAACGTCCTGACTTTC
>many|TRBJ2-3|TRBV7-6|.
CASSLAGASGLDTQYF
TGTGCCAGCAGCTTAGCTGGCGCATCAGGACTGGATACGCAGTATTTT
>many|TRBJ2-7|TRBV20-1|TRBD1
CSARDRQGRTWEQYF
TGCAGTGCTAGAGATCGACAGGGAAGAACTTGGGAGCAGTACTTC
>many|TRBJ2-3|TRBV6-2/TRBV6-3|TRBD2
CASSLAGASSDTQYF
TGTGCCAGCAGTCTAGCGGGGGCAAGCTCAGATACGCAGTATTTT
>few|TRBJ1-2|TRBV29-1|.
CSVVGPYGYTF
TGCAGCGTTGTAGGGCCCTATGGCTACACCTTC
>many|TRBJ1-1|TRBV9|.
CASSITANTEAFF
TGTGCCAGCAGCATAACAGCGAACACTGAAGCTTTCTTT
>many|TRBJ1-1|TRBV5-6|TRBD1
CASSLASGGLRNTEAFF
TGTGCCAGCAGCTTGGCGTCAGGGGGCCTTCGGAACACTGAAGCTTTCTTT
>few|TRBJ2-1|TRBV5-5|.
CASSLTEQFF
TGTGCCAGCAGCTTGACTGAGCAGTTCTTC
>many|TRBJ2-3|TRBV5-4|.
CASSSWPLDTQYF
TGTGCCAGCAGCTCCTGGCCGCTTGATACGCAGTATTTT
>.|TRBJ2-7|TRBV4-1|TRBD1
CASSPGLIRQGGSYEQYF
TGCGCCAGCAGCCCCGGACTTATTAGACAGGGGGGGTCCTACGAGCAGTACTTC
>many|TRBJ2-4|TRBV4-3|TRBD1
CASSQDGDRKNIQYF
TGCGCCAGCAGCCAAGATGGGGACAGAAAAAACATTCAGTACTTC
>.|TRBJ2-5|TRBV7-2|TRBD2
CATTEPGGTQYF
TGTGCCACCACCGAACCGGGGGGGACCCAGTACTTC
>many|TRBJ2-7|TRBV5-1|.
CASSLDYEQYF
TGCGCCAGCAGCTTAGACTACGAGCAGTACTTC
>many|TRBJ1-1|TRBV28|.
CASSLSPNRGTEAFF
TGTGCCAGCAGTTTGTCCCCCAACCGGGGGACTGAAGCTTTCTTT
>many|TRBJ2-7|TRBV13|.
CASSWTGHYSGYEQYF
TGTGCCAGCAGTTGGACGGGACACTATAGCGGGTACGAGCAGTACTTC
>.|TRBJ1-1|TRBV2|.
CATGVLGANGEAFF
TGTGCCACAGGGGTACTGGGTGCCAACGGTGAAGCTTTCTTT
>once|TRBJ2-6|TRBV9|TRBD2
CASSVAGGGATGANVLTF
TGTGCCAGCAGCGTCGCCGGCGGGGGGGCGACTGGGGCCAACGTCCTGACTTTC
>few|TRBJ2-4|TRBV25-1|.
CASSVTGAKNIQYF
TGTGCCAGCAGCGTGACGGGTGCCAAAAACATTCAGTACTTC
>.|TRBJ2-3|TRBV6-2/TRBV6-3|TRBD2
CASSLRLAMDTQYF
TGTGCCAGCAGTCTTAGACTAGCGATGGATACGCAGTATTTT
>many|TRBJ2-1|TRBV11-2|.
CASSFELARNEQFF
TGTGCCAGCAGCTTCGAGCTAGCGCGGAATGAGCAGTTCTTC
>medium-sized|TRBJ1-1|TRBV23-1|.
CASSQRGAHTEAFF
TGCGCCAGCAGTCAACGGGGGGCCCACACTGAAGCTTTCTTT
>many|TRBJ2-5|TRBV19|TRBD1
CASSLWYRGETQYF
TGTGCCAGTAGTTTATGGTACAGGGGAGAGACCCAGTACTTC
>many|TRBJ1-1|TRBV18|.
CASSLERDTEAFF
TGTGCCAGCTCACTGGAACGGGACACTGAAGCTTTCTTT
>few|TRBJ1-5|TRBV10-3|.
CAISEGEGHNQPQHF
TGTGCCATCAGTGAGGGGGAGGGCCACAATCAGCCCCAGCATTTT
>many|TRBJ2-1|TRBV9|TRBD2
CASSVGGGARNEQFF
TGTGCCAGCAGCGTAGGCGGGGGGGCGCGGAATGAGCAGTTCTTC
>.|TRBJ2-2|TRBV9|.
CASTLAAATGELFF
TGTGCCAGCACCCTAGCTGCGGCGACCGGGGAGCTGTTTTTT
>many|TRBJ1-4|TRBV3-1|.
CASSAAFNEKLFF
TGTGCCAGCAGCGCAGCCTTTAATGAAAAACTGTTTTTT
>.|TRBJ2-7|TRBV13|.
CASSLRTGSEQYF
TGTGCCAGCAGCTTAAGAACAGGGAGCGAGCAGTACTTC
>many|TRBJ2-1|TRBV20-1|.
CSARAVSNEQFF
TGCAGTGCTAGGGCGGTGAGCAATGAGCAGTTCTTC
>many|TRBJ1-2|TRBV9|TRBD1
CASSRQPAGGQSYTF
TGTGCCAGCAGCCGCCAGCCCGCAGGGGGTCAAAGCTACACCTTC
>.|TRBJ2-5|TRBV5-6|.
CASSSPVAVQETQYF
TGTGCCAGCAGCTCCCCCGTGGCAGTCCAAGAGACCCAGTACTTC
>.|TRBJ2-1|TRBV9|TRBD1
CASSPQGQDNEQFF
TGTGCCAGCAGCCCCCAGGGACAGGACAATGAGCAGTTCTTC
>many|TRBJ1-1|TRBV7-6|TRBD1
CASSQTGDGSPEAFF
TGTGCCAGCAGCCAGACAGGGGACGGGTCTCCTGAAGCTTTCTTT
>many|TRBJ2-3|TRBV5-1|.
CASSRSQVTDTQYF
TGCGCCAGCAGCCGGTCACAGGTCACAGATACGCAGTATTTT
>few|TRBJ1-6|TRBV20-1|.
CSASSLDSPLHF
TGCAGTGCCTCGTCGTTGGATTCACCCCTCCACTTT
>few|TRBJ2-1|TRBV7-2|.
CASSLVKDEQFF
TGTGCCAGCAGCTTAGTGAAGGATGAGCAGTTCTTC
>many|TRBJ2-3|TRBV5-5|.
CASSLARPDTQYF
TGTGCCAGCAGCTTGGCCAGGCCAGATACGCAGTATTTT
>many|TRBJ2-5|TRBV28|TRBD2
CASSLPRGGGETQYF
TGTGCCAGCAGTTTACCGCGGGGGGGCGGAGAGACCCAGTACTTC
>many|TRBJ2-3|TRBV12-5|.
CASGLVAGSDTQYF
TGTGCTAGTGGTTTGGTGGCAGGGTCAGATACGCAGTATTTT
>.|TRBJ1-1|TRBV29-1|.
CSVLTPVGHKAFF
TGCAGCGTCCTGACTCCCGTGGGGCATAAAGCTTTCTTT
>few|TRBJ1-6|TRBV4-2|.
CASSPSTDWPNVALHF
TGTGCCAGCAGCCCTTCGACAGACTGGCCCAATGTGGCCCTCCACTTT
>many|TRBJ2-7|TRBV19|.
CASSGRLDEQYF
TGTGCCAGTAGCGGACGGCTGGACGAGCAGTACTTC
>few|TRBJ1-6|TRBV5-5|TRBD1
CVSSLLPGQGGSPLHF
TGTGTCAGCAGCTTATTACCGGGACAGGGCGGCTCACCCCTCCACTTT
>many|TRBJ2-7|TRBV29-1|TRBD1
CSVATGGYEQYF
TGCAGCGTAGCGACAGGGGGGTACGAGCAGTACTTC
>many|TRBJ2-3|TRBV6-2/TRBV6-3|.
CATLSGAPSSTDTQYF
TGTGCCACCCTCTCAGGGGCCCCTTCCTCAACAGATACGCAGTATTTT
>few|TRBJ1-6|TRBV5-6|.
CASSHPGLSNSPLHF
TGTGCCAGCAGCCATCCCGGGTTGTCGAATTCACCCCTCCACTTT
>few|TRBJ2-3|TRBV5-1|TRBD2
CASSLGTSGYTDTQYF
TGCGCCAGCAGCTTGGGTACTAGCGGATACACAGATACGCAGTATTTT
>many|TRBJ2-2|TRBV28|.
CASSFFLNTGELFF
TGTGCCAGCAGTTTTTTCCTGAACACCGGGGAGCTGTTTTTT